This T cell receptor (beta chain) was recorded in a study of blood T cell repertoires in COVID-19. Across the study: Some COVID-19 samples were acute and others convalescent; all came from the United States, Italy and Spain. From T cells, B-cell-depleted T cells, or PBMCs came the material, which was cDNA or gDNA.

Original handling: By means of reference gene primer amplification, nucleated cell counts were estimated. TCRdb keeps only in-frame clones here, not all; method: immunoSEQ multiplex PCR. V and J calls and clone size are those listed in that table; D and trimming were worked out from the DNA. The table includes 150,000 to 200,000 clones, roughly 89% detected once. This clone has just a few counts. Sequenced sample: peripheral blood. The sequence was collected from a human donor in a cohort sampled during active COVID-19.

The CDR3 coding sequence is TGTGCCAGCAGTTACGGTCAGGGTTGGTACGAGCAGTACTTC. Protein: CASSYGQGWYEQYF. The chain is built from TRBV6-5 and TRBJ2-7; D perhaps matches TRBD1 (5 bases). Germline lookup yields CDR1 MNHEY and CDR2 SVGAGI. This CDR3 region has 14 residues. V dropped 2 bases and J dropped 4 bases, with 12 bases sitting between them.